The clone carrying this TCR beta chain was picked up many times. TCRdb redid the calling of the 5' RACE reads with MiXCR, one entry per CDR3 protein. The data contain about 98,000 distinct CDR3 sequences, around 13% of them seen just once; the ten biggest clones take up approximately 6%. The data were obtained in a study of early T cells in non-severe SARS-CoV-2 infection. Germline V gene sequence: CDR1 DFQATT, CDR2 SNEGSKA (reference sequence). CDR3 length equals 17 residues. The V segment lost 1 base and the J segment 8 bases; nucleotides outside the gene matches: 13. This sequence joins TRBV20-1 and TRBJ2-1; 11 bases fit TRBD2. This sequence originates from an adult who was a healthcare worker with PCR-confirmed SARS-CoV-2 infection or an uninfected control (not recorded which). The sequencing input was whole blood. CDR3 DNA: TGCAGTGCTAGAGCGCCCCCCACTAGCGGGAGTCTCTATGAGCAGTTCTTC. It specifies CSARAPPTSGSLYEQFF.